Following are 30 T cell receptor beta chains from one sample sequenced in a study of blood T cell repertoires in COVID-19. The assay was immunoSEQ multiplex PCR, and TCRdb's table has in-frame clones only and misses some. This repertoire shows some 190,000 clones, about 88% found once; its top ten account for around 1.7%. Material: peripheral blood. These receptors were taken from a man between 18 and 29 years old with active or convalescent COVID-19.

J is TRBJ2-1 and V is TRBV2; 8 positions agree with TRBD2. Trimming took 6 bases from V and 6 from J; bases not matched to a gene: 4. Per the germline V gene, CDR1 is SNHLY and CDR2 is FYNNEI. This CDR3 spans 13 amino acids. This CDR3 is CASSFGTSNEQFF. As DNA, the CDR3 is TGTGCCAGCAGCTTCGGGACTAGCAATGAGCAGTTCTTC.

The J gene is TRBJ1-6, the V gene TRBV5-1; the D is unclear. Germline CDR1 is SGHRS and CDR2 is YFSETQ. Trimming took 4 bases from V and 6 from J, leaving 17 bases between them. The CDR3 contains 16 residues. In DNA, the CDR3 is TGCGCCAGCAGCAACGGACTAGAAAATTTTAATTCACCCCTCCACTTT. Protein product: CASSNGLENFNSPLHF.

This chain connects TRBV25-1 to TRBJ2-3, with 9 positions matching TRBD2. The CDR3 extends over 16 amino acids. V lost 4 bases to trimming and J lost 1 base; unmatched junction nucleotides: 6. The V gene's germline CDR1 is MGHDK and CDR2 SYGVNS. In DNA form, the CDR3 reads TGTGCCAGCAGTGGCGATAGCGGGGGAGGCACAGATACGCAGTATTTT. Translating it yields CASSGDSGGGTDTQYF.

The V call is TRBV5-6, the J call TRBJ2-3, with TRBD2 matching 9 bases. The length of the CDR3 is 14 residues. CDR1 SGHDT and CDR2 YYEEEE come from the germline V gene. With V trimmed by 7 bases and J by 10 bases, 13 bases remained unmatched. Here the CDR3 DNA reads TGTGCCAGCGGACCAGCGGGAGGTAGATACGCGCAGTATTTT. It translates to CASGPAGGRYAQYF.

The V call is TRBV18, the J call TRBJ1-4; D is unresolved. The V end was cut by 4 bases, the J end by 0 bases, with 9 bases between. CDR1 KGHSH and CDR2 LQKENI come from the germline V gene. CDR3 size: 15 residues. The CDR3 protein is CASSRNSATNEKLFF. Here the CDR3 DNA reads TGTGCCAGCTCACGGAACAGTGCAACTAATGAAAAACTGTTTTTT. The full variable domain, with the rest looked up from reference TRBV18 and TRBJ1-4, is NAGVMQNPRHLVRRRGQEARLRCSPMKGHSHVYWYRQLPEEGLKFMVYLQKENIIDESGMPKERFSAEFPKEGPSILRIQQVVRGDSAAYFCASSRNSATNEKLFFGSGTQLSVL.

This clone occurred once. The chain joins TRBV12-3 or TRBV12-4 to TRBJ1-1; 8 bases agree with TRBD1. V was clipped by 3 bases and J by 4 bases; unmatched bases: 1. CDR3 length: 13 residues. Here the CDR3 reads CASSLTGVTEAFF. CDR3 sequence (DNA): TGTGCCAGCAGTTTGACAGGGGTCACTGAAGCTTTCTTT.

J is TRBJ2-2 and V is TRBV29-1, with D unresolved. CDR1 SQVTM and CDR2 ANQGSEA come from the germline V gene. The CDR3 has 13 amino acids. The V end lost 1 base, the J end lost 0 bases, and 3 bases lay between the germline ends. This CDR3 is CSVEVTNTGELFF. For the CDR3, the DNA is TGCAGCGTTGAAGTTACGAACACCGGGGAGCTGTTTTTT.

This chain uses TRBV9 with TRBJ2-1; 7 positions agree with TRBD1. The CDR3 has 17 amino acids. The V segment lost 0 bases and the J segment 5 bases; nucleotides outside the gene matches: 11. Germline CDR1 is SGDLS and CDR2 is YYNGEE. The CDR3 DNA is TGTGCCAGCAGCGTAGCTTCCGACAGGGTTAGGGACAATGAGCAGTTCTTC. This encodes CASSVASDRVRDNEQFF.

The chain combines TRBV6-5 with TRBJ1-2; 7 positions match TRBD1. CDR3 length equals 14 residues. V dropped 6 bases and J dropped 3; count of bases not matched to a gene: 7. Germline assignment: CDR1 MNHEY and CDR2 SVGAGI. As DNA, the CDR3 is TGTGCCAGCAGCCTAATGGGACAGTACTATGGCTACACCTTC. Protein sequence: CASSLMGQYYGYTF.

This clone was detected many times. This rearrangement joins TRBV7-9 to TRBJ2-5, with 8 nucleotides matching TRBD2. Germline loops: CDR1 SEHNR, CDR2 FQNEAQ (reference sequence). Germline trimming cut 1 base from V and 1 base from J; bases unmatched to any gene: 5. This CDR3 region has 16 residues. The CDR3 nucleotides read TGTGCCAGCAGCTTAGGAGAGGCGGGGGGCCAAGAGACCCAGTACTTC. It translates to CASSLGEAGGQETQYF.

Worth noting for this clone: Distinct nucleotide sequences in the sample also encode this CDR3. The chain uses TRBV29-1 and TRBJ1-2; D possibly corresponds to TRBD1 (5 bases). V was shortened by 3 bases and J by 4 bases, with 9 bases between the two germline ends. From germline, CDR1 is SQVTM and CDR2 ANQGSEA. The CDR3 spans 12 residues. The CDR3 spells CSVDGQGYGYTF. For the CDR3, the DNA is TGCAGCGTTGACGGACAAGGCTATGGCTACACCTTC.

The V call is TRBV7-2, the J call TRBJ2-1, with D possibly being TRBD2 (5 bases). V lost 5 bases to trimming and J lost 8 bases, with 19 bases between them. This CDR3 has 15 amino acids. Germline V gene sequence: CDR1 SGHTA, CDR2 FQGNSA. CDR3 in amino acids: CASSVLGLATDEQFF. The CDR3 DNA reads TGTGCCAGCAGCGTCCTGGGTCTAGCAACCGATGAGCAGTTCTTC.

This rearrangement joins TRBV19 to TRBJ1-1, with 9 positions matching TRBD1. Trimming took 6 bases from V and 3 from J; bases not matched to a gene: 8. Germline V gene lookup returns CDR1 LNHDA and CDR2 SQIVND (reference sequence). This CDR3 has 15 amino acids. CDR3 sequence: CASRVRDREDTEAFF. The DNA of the CDR3 is TGTGCCAGTAGGGTCCGGGACAGGGAAGACACTGAAGCTTTCTTT.

J is TRBJ1-2 and V is TRBV7-9; a possible D gene is TRBD1 (5 bases). The germline gives CDR1 SEHNR, CDR2 FQNEAQ (reference sequence). The CDR3 length is 15 residues. Between the trimmed V and J ends, which lost 3 bases and 4 bases, there was a span of 15 bases. Written as DNA, the CDR3 is TGTGCCAGCAGCTTCCCTGGGCAGGGAGGCTATGGCTACACCTTC. Its translation: CASSFPGQGGYGYTF.

This clone was seen once. The chain uses TRBV30 and TRBJ1-1; D possibly corresponds to TRBD1 (5 bases). CDR1 and CDR2 (germline): GTSNPN, SVGIG (reference sequence). Trimming took off 3 bases at V and 5 bases at J, with 16 bases between the two ends. The CDR3 runs to 14 residues. The DNA of the CDR3 is TGTGCCTGGAGCTACGGGGGGGGATATACTGAAGCTTTCTTT. Amino acids: CAWSYGGGYTEAFF.

The chain has TRBV7-3 and TRBJ2-2; D uncertain. The CDR3 has 13 amino acids. The V and J ends lost 5 bases and 4 bases respectively, with 8 bases between them. Germline V gene data show CDR1 as SGHTA and CDR2 as FQGTGA. CDR3 DNA: TGTGCCAGCAGCAATGGCCCCACCGGGGAGCTGTTTTTT. Residues: CASSNGPTGELFF.

The chain is built from TRBV7-9 and TRBJ1-2; D is undetermined. The CDR3 spans 12 residues. V lost 4 bases, J lost 3 bases, and 6 bases lay in between. The germline V gene encodes CDR1 SEHNR and CDR2 FQNEAQ (reference sequence). The CDR3 nucleotides read TGTGCCAGCAGCTACGTAGACTATGGCTACACCTTC. It codes for CASSYVDYGYTF.

This chain uses TRBV2 with TRBJ1-6; D is uncertain. Germline loops: CDR1 SNHLY, CDR2 FYNNEI. This CDR3 has 14 amino acids. Between the trimmed V and J ends, which lost 7 bases and 0 bases, there was a span of 7 bases. CDR3 in amino acids: CASKWSSYNSPLHF. CDR3 sequence (DNA): TGTGCCAGCAAATGGAGCTCCTATAATTCACCCCTCCACTTT.

The V and J genes are TRBV30 and TRBJ1-4; TRBD1 is a possible D gene (5 bases). This CDR3 comprises 13 residues. The V gene's germline CDR1 is GTSNPN and CDR2 SVGIG (reference sequence). The V end lost 1 base, the J end lost 7 bases, and 10 bases lay between the germline ends. Written as DNA, the CDR3 is TGTGCCTGGAGTGGCGCAGGGCTTGAAAAACTGTTTTTT. Translated: CAWSGAGLEKLFF.

The genes are TRBV27 and TRBJ2-5; the match to TRBD1 covers 7 bases. This CDR3 region has 14 residues. Trimming cost V 5 bases and J 4 bases; bases outside gene matches: 7. Germline loops: CDR1 MNHEY, CDR2 SMNVEV (reference sequence). CDR3 DNA: TGTGCCAGCAGTCAGTACAGGGGAAGAGAGACCCAGTACTTC. Protein sequence: CASSQYRGRETQYF.

In its sample, this clone was seen once. This rearrangement joins TRBV24-1 to TRBJ1-2; D not resolved. V shed 4 bases and J shed 4 bases, with 9 bases lying between them. CDR1 is KGHDR, CDR2 SFDVKD, per germline. The CDR3 is made up of 13 amino acids. Here the CDR3 DNA reads TGTGCCACCAGTGAGGGCAGTACCTATGGCTACACCTTC. Protein sequence: CATSEGSTYGYTF.

This clone is a singleton in its sample. The chain combines TRBV2 with TRBJ1-5; 8 positions agree with TRBD1. CDR3 length: 14 residues. The V gene's germline CDR1 is SNHLY and CDR2 FYNNEI. The V and J ends lost 4 bases and 4 bases, in that order; junction bases with no gene match: 3. The CDR3 reads CASSGQGRNQPQHF. The CDR3 DNA is TGTGCCAGCAGTGGACAGGGGAGAAATCAGCCCCAGCATTTT.

There are a few counts of this clone. The V gene is TRBV7-2, the J gene TRBJ1-4, with 8 nucleotides matching TRBD1. CDR1 is SGHTA and CDR2 is FQGNSA in the germline V gene. After removal of 1 base from V and 8 bases from J, the junction contained 15 bases not matched to a gene. The length of the CDR3 is 18 residues. This CDR3 reads CASSLGTGIWGVMEKLFF. The CDR3 nucleotides read TGTGCCAGCAGCTTAGGGACAGGGATTTGGGGGGTCATGGAAAAACTGTTTTTT.

The chain employs TRBV11-2 and TRBJ1-4; D is unclear. V was pared by 4 bases and J by 4 bases, with 13 bases between. There are 15 residues in the CDR3. Germline V CDR1 and CDR2: SGHAT, FQNNGV. CDR3 loop: CASSSVAGNNEKLFF. CDR3 bases: TGTGCCAGCAGCTCGGTTGCGGGGAATAATGAAAAACTGTTTTTT.

This chain links TRBV12-3 or TRBV12-4 with TRBJ1-2; D is uncertain. V lost 5 bases and J lost 5, with 6 bases in between. The CDR3 has 11 amino acids. The CDR3 is CASSTRYGYTF. Here the CDR3 DNA reads TGTGCCAGCAGTACCCGGTATGGCTACACCTTC.

This clone was seen just once. V gene TRBV3-1 (or the pseudogene TRBV3-2) combines with J gene TRBJ1-1, with unresolved D. The CDR3 runs 13 residues. The V and J ends lost 5 bases and 0 bases respectively, with 7 bases between them. Germline V lookup: CDR1 LGHDT, CDR2 YNNKEL (reference sequence). The DNA for the CDR3 is TGTGCCAGCAGCTTCTTTCTGAACACTGAAGCTTTCTTT. Protein sequence: CASSFFLNTEAFF.

The chain uses TRBV3-1 (or the pseudogene TRBV3-2) and TRBJ1-3, with TRBD1 matching over 8 bases. Germline trimming cut 2 bases from V and 3 bases from J; bases unmatched to any gene: 12. The germline CDR1 and CDR2 sequences are LGHDT and YNNKEL (reference sequence). This CDR3 has 18 amino acids. CDR3 in amino acids: CASSQTRVAGGNGNTIYF. CDR3 DNA sequence: TGTGCCAGCAGCCAAACGAGGGTGGCAGGGGGCAATGGAAACACCATATATTTT.

The rearrangement links TRBV4-2 to TRBJ1-4; D might be TRBD1 (6 bases). V lost 2 bases to trimming and J lost 6 bases, with 13 bases between them. There are 15 residues in the CDR3. Germline CDR1 is LGHNA and CDR2 is YNFKEQ. CDR3 bases: TGTGCCAGCAGCCAATCAGGGGAATTGGATGAAAAACTGTTTTTT. Translation: CASSQSGELDEKLFF.

The gene calls are TRBV19 and TRBJ1-1; D is unclear. V lost 3 bases and J 1 base, leaving 9 bases between the germline ends. This CDR3 contains 14 residues. Per germline, CDR1 LNHDA and CDR2 SQIVND (reference sequence). The CDR3: CASSMGISNTEAFF. CDR3 nucleotide sequence: TGTGCCAGTAGTATGGGCATTTCGAACACTGAAGCTTTCTTT.

This chain joins TRBV3-1 (or the pseudogene TRBV3-2) and TRBJ1-5; 8 bases match TRBD1. The ends lost 1 base at V and 0 bases at J; junction bases unmatched: 14. CDR3 length equals 20 residues. Germline V gene lookup returns CDR1 LGHDT and CDR2 YNNKEL (reference sequence). The CDR3 spells CASSQGVRQGALNSNQPQHF. CDR3 sequence (DNA): TGTGCCAGCAGCCAAGGGGTTCGCCAGGGGGCTCTTAATAGCAATCAGCCCCAGCATTTT.